This TCR beta chain stems from a study of shared clonotypes between healthy human individuals. Findings of the study overall: The naive CD4 repertoires of a handful of donors were compared, and roughly 5% of clonotypes were shared. Across subsets, estimated richness was generally greater for naive than for memory populations.

TCRdb's table, derived via immunoSEQ multiplex PCR, lists solely in-frame clones and lacks some. The repertoire holds approximately 1,000,000 clones, with 70% to 80% as singletons. The V gene lost 0 bases and the J gene lost 4 bases, with 4 bases spanning the gap. The CDR3 runs to 13 residues. Germline-derived CDR1 and CDR2 are SGDLS and YYNGEE. Note on this clone: Its target is not known. Other DNA sequences in the sample encode the same CDR3.

The TCR comes from a man aged 18-30 years in good health. Some clones in this sample may be carry-over from other donors' samples. Sequencing was carried out using memory CD4+ T cells from PBMCs. The subset is: CD45RA-negative fraction. This chain connects TRBV9 to TRBJ2-2; D is unresolved. In DNA form, the CDR3 reads TGTGCCAGCAGCGTAGTAAGCACCGGGGAGCTGTTTTTT. Protein product: CASSVVSTGELFF.